The entry below gives a single T cell receptor (beta chain) sequence along with its context. Its specificity is not known. Clones were read by immunoSEQ multiplex PCR, and TCRdb kept only the in-frame ones, dropping some. The data hold 30,000 or so clones, with 89% observed a single time. V lost 6 bases to trimming and J lost 1 base, with 13 bases between them. This CDR3 has 15 residues. Germline CDR1 is SNHLY and CDR2 is FYNNEI. This specimen belongs to a study of a mutant IDH1 vaccine in newly diagnosed glioma. On the study more broadly: Patients received vaccination from 4-6 weeks after radiotherapy alone, or with temozolomide cycles. Overall study findings and caveats: The occurrence of vaccine-induced immune responses was seen in 80% to 95% of patients.

Time point specified: week 47, end of study. The investigators gave 300 ug of mutant IDH1 20-mer peptide in each vaccine dose, together with topical imiquimod. Donor diagnoses consisted of new WHO grade 3 or 4 IDH1-mutant, ATRX-lost astrocytomas. The sample in question was PBMCs, obtained from a glioma patient whose treatment included an IDH1 peptide vaccine. The TCR sequence derives from a man aged 40-49 years with glioma. The V gene is TRBV2, the J gene TRBJ1-5; D not resolved. CDR3 DNA sequence: TGTGCCAGCAGGACACAGTTATCGAGCAATCAGCCCCAGCATTTT. Translation gives CASRTQLSSNQPQHF.